This T cell receptor (beta chain) was identified in a study of T cells in Graves' hyperthyroidism and ophthalmopathy. Study-level background: The initial diagnosis was the point when peripheral blood was collected, ahead of any treatment.

Concerning this clonotype itself: Its specificity is not known.

Researchers amplified the TCR beta CDR3 regions from RNA transcripts. The study used the HTBI primer set for a first-round RT-PCR of the TCR CDR3. TCRdb called the multiplex PCR reads again in MiXCR, with one record for every CDR3 protein. This table holds a few hundred thousand distinct CDR3 sequences, roughly 25% found once. Used for diagnoses were clinical symptoms, serum thyroxine and TRAb, thyroid ultrasound and orbital computed tomography. With 3 bases removed from V and 4 bases from J, the gap between germline ends came to 8 bases. The germline gives CDR1 SGHDT, CDR2 YYEEEE. The CDR3 runs 13 residues. General study points: Most expanded thyroid clonotypes above 0.001 recurred in blood. The model made its ophthalmopathy prediction, and onset followed a median around 6.9 months later.

This sequence originates from a man aged 45 to 65 with Graves' hyperthyroidism. The chain employs TRBV5-6 and TRBJ2-1; no clear D gene. Sequencing was performed on blood. CDR3 loop: CASSYSVYNEQFF. The DNA for the CDR3 is TGTGCCAGCAGCTACTCTGTTTACAATGAGCAGTTCTTC.